This T cell receptor (beta chain) was identified in a study of cytomegalovirus exposure and HLA in healthy donors. Regarding the study as a whole: Common viral pathogens seemed, in a later analysis, to connect with several of the most significant clusters.

CDR3 length equals 18 residues. CDR1 LNHDA and CDR2 SQIVND come from the germline V gene (reference sequence). Trimming took off 7 bases at V and 6 bases at J, with 25 bases between the two ends. Vbeta (60) and Jbeta (13) primers were used in the PCR. Sequencing was performed with immunoSEQ multiplex PCR; in TCRdb, only in-frame clones are kept and a portion is missing. The table shows about 140,000 clones, with approximately 71% occurring only once. As concerns this clone: Its matching antigen is unknown.

The sample comprised PBMCs. The chain uses TRBV19 and TRBJ1-6, with D possibly being TRBD1 (6 bases). This receptor was identified in a middle-aged man in good health and CMV-seronegative. The CDR3 DNA reads TGTGCCAGTACCCCAAGTTTGGGACACTCGATCGGTAATTCACCCCTCCACTTT. Protein product: CASTPSLGHSIGNSPLHF.